These 16 T cell receptor beta chains originate from one sample sequenced in a study of blood T cell repertoires in COVID-19 (dated by TCRdb to the early 2020s). Library construction relied on the immunoSEQ multiplex PCR assay. TCRdb obtained this table from immuneACCESS and retained in-frame rearrangements with V and J assigned. These tables miss some clones; where compared with another copy, unresolved V genes account for less than half of the shortfall, and the remainder is unexplained. The table for this sample lists under 15,000 clones; 85% of them were counted only once. More than 5% of the sample goes to the ten largest clones. Sequenced material: peripheral blood. These TCRs come from a human donor in a cohort sampled during active COVID-19.

The chain employs TRBV19 and TRBJ2-3; 8 bases are a match to TRBD1. Germline V gene data show CDR1 as LNHDA and CDR2 as SQIVND (reference sequence). V trimming: 8 bases; J trimming: 1 base; junction bases outside the gene matches: 5. The CDR3 spans 14 residues. The CDR3 is CASGPGQGTDTQYF. The CDR3 DNA is TGTGCCAGTGGACCGGGACAGGGCACAGATACGCAGTATTTT.

The chain combines TRBV5-1 with TRBJ1-2; 7 nucleotides align to TRBD1. The germline V gene has CDR1 SGHRS and CDR2 YFSETQ. V lost 0 bases, J lost 2 bases, and 1 base stayed unmatched. The CDR3 contains 14 residues. CDR3 nucleotides: TGCGCCAGCAGCTTGGGACAGGGAAACTATGGCTACACCTTC. This gives the protein CASSLGQGNYGYTF.

The V gene is TRBV11-2, the J gene TRBJ2-7; D is perhaps TRBD2 (6 bases). V lost 2 bases to trimming and J lost 5 bases, with 13 bases between them. Germline assignment: CDR1 SGHAT and CDR2 FQNNGV. The CDR3 spans 14 residues. This CDR3 reads CASSLRKPGDEQYF. The CDR3 DNA reads TGTGCCAGCAGCTTACGCAAACCGGGGGACGAGCAGTACTTC.

The chain couples TRBV29-1 to TRBJ2-7; TRBD1 matches 9 bases. After removal of 7 bases from V and 3 bases from J, the junction contained 7 bases not matched to a gene. There are 13 residues in the CDR3. Germline lookup yields CDR1 SQVTM and CDR2 ANQGSEA. CDR3 protein: CSAPSTGGYEQYF. DNA for the CDR3: TGCAGCGCCCCTTCGACAGGGGGCTACGAGCAGTACTTC.

This clone appeared a single time. CDR3 residues: CSASSEHKNTEAFF. In DNA form, the CDR3 reads TGCAGTGCTAGTTCTGAACACAAAAACACTGAAGCTTTCTTT. The chain links TRBV20-1 to TRBJ1-1; D remains ambiguous. The CDR3 covers 14 residues. CDR1 and CDR2 (germline): DFQATT, SNEGSKA (reference sequence). V was pared by 3 bases and J by 2 bases, with 13 bases between.

The chain has TRBV4-3 and TRBJ1-2, with 7 positions matching TRBD1. The germline V gene encodes CDR1 LGHNA and CDR2 YSLEER. Trimming cost V 1 base and J 4 bases; bases outside gene matches: 9. CDR3 length: 16 amino acids. Here the CDR3 reads CASSQAFGDRAYGYTF. Written as DNA, the CDR3 is TGCGCCAGCAGCCAAGCTTTTGGGGACAGAGCCTATGGCTACACCTTC.

This rearrangement joins TRBV5-5 to TRBJ2-7; 9 bases map to TRBD1. Germline V gene lookup returns CDR1 SGHKS and CDR2 YYEKEE (reference sequence). V trimming: 0 bases; J trimming: 3 bases; junction bases outside the gene matches: 4. The CDR3 spans 15 residues. The CDR3 sequence: CASSLVGGQGYEQYF. The CDR3, as DNA: TGTGCCAGCAGCTTGGTGGGGGGACAGGGCTACGAGCAGTACTTC.

This clone was detected once. The chain couples TRBV21-1 to TRBJ2-7; TRBD2, the table's D call, lacks a check against the DNA. TRBV21-1 is shown as a pseudogene. This CDR3 has 15 amino acids. In DNA, the CDR3 is TGTGCCAGCAGCAAAGCGGCTGGCGGAGCCATCGAGCAGTACTTC. Translation gives CASSKAAGGAIEQYF.

The rearrangement uses TRBV9 and TRBJ2-1; 8 nucleotides match TRBD2. V trimming: 0 bases; J trimming: 8 bases; junction bases outside the gene matches: 10. Germline assignment: CDR1 SGDLS and CDR2 YYNGEE. The CDR3 consists of 16 residues. CDR3 loop: CASSVDSGTRGHEQFF. CDR3 nucleotide sequence: TGTGCCAGCAGCGTAGATTCCGGGACTAGGGGCCATGAGCAGTTCTTC.

V is TRBV19 and J is TRBJ2-7; 7 nucleotides align to TRBD2. The CDR3 length is 14 residues. V shed 4 bases and J 2 bases; nucleotides not matched to a gene: 5. Germline V CDR1 and CDR2: LNHDA, SQIVND (reference sequence). CDR3 sequence reads: CASSSGSRPYEQYF. CDR3 sequence (DNA): TGTGCCAGTAGTAGCGGGAGTAGGCCCTACGAGCAGTACTTC. The complete variable domain, with remaining parts taken from reference TRBV19 and TRBJ2-7, reads DGGITQSPKYLFRKEGQNVTLSCEQNLNHDAMYWYRQDPGQGLRLIYYSQIVNDFQKGDIAEGYSVSREKKESFPLTVTSAQKNPTAFYLCASSSGSRPYEQYFGPGTRLTVT.

The chain uses TRBV29-1 and TRBJ1-1, with D hard to call. V was clipped by 1 base and J by 6 bases, with 12 bases between them. Germline CDR1 is SQVTM and CDR2 is ANQGSEA. The CDR3 spans 13 residues. The CDR3 spells CSVEAPGWAEAFF. Written as DNA, the CDR3 is TGCAGCGTTGAAGCACCGGGATGGGCTGAAGCTTTCTTT.

The chain employs TRBV6-4 and TRBJ2-1; tentative D call: TRBD2 (5 bases). CDR1 and CDR2 from the germline V gene are MRHNA and SNTAGT. V lost 5 bases and J 3 bases, leaving 17 bases between the germline ends. The CDR3 runs to 16 residues. The CDR3 sequence: CASSPGGGQVYNEQFF. In DNA, the CDR3 is TGTGCCAGCAGTCCCGGAGGCGGGCAGGTCTACAATGAGCAGTTCTTC.

The chain recombines TRBV21-1 with TRBJ2-1; no DNA check was done on the table's D call, TRBD1. TRBV21-1 represents a pseudogene. The CDR3 contains 15 residues. CDR3 loop: CASSFRTGVNNEQFF. The CDR3 coding sequence is TGTGCCAGCAGCTTTAGGACAGGGGTAAATAATGAGCAGTTCTTC.

The rearrangement links TRBV9 to TRBJ1-5; TRBD1 matches 8 bases. Germline CDR1 is SGDLS and CDR2 is YYNGEE. J was trimmed by 3 bases and V by 4 bases; bases with no gene match: 3. CDR3 length: 14 amino acids. CDR3 DNA sequence: TGTGCCAGCAGCAAGGGACAGGACAATCAGCCCCAGCATTTT. Translating it yields CASSKGQDNQPQHF.

The V gene is TRBV24-1, the J gene TRBJ2-1; perhaps TRBD2 as D (7 bases). V lost 2 bases and J lost 3, with 13 bases in between. Germline V gene sequence: CDR1 KGHDR, CDR2 SFDVKD. CDR3 length: 16 residues. CDR3 bases: TGTGCCACCAGTGATTCCGGGGGGCTTCTCTACAATGAGCAGTTCTTC. Translation: CATSDSGGLLYNEQFF.

The chain has TRBV14 and TRBJ2-3, with D maybe TRBD2 (5 bases). Per the germline V gene, CDR1 is SGHDN and CDR2 is FVKESK. Trimming took off 3 bases at V and 0 bases at J, with 13 bases between the two ends. This CDR3 comprises 16 residues. CDR3 region: CASSQEARTSTDTQYF. DNA of the CDR3: TGTGCCAGCAGCCAGGAGGCAAGAACTAGCACAGATACGCAGTATTTT. The full variable domain, with the rest looked up from reference TRBV14 and TRBJ2-3, is EAGVTQFPSHSVIEKGQTVTLRCDPISGHDNLYWYRRVMGKEIKFLLHFVKESKQDESGMPNNRFLAERTGGTYSTLKVQPAELEDSGVYFCASSQEARTSTDTQYFGPGTRLTVL.